The next 10 T cell receptor beta chains were all read from a single sample in a study of OX40 agonist ivuxolimab in advanced cancers. The repertoire was sequenced with immunoSEQ multiplex PCR; TCRdb's copy has only in-frame clones and lacks some. The sample gives approximately 86,000 clones, about 94% of which show up once; roughly 1.1% is in the top ten. Here the sequenced sample was CD4+ or CD8+ T cells sorted from blood, taken in a trial of the OX40 agonist ivuxolimab. These TCRs come from an adult with an advanced solid tumor such as melanoma, head and neck, liver or kidney cancer.

The V gene is TRBV28, the J gene TRBJ1-5; D not certain. Deletions cut 1 base from V and 4 bases from J, with 14 bases between. Germline V lookup: CDR1 MDHEN, CDR2 SYDVKM. The CDR3 contains 16 residues. The CDR3 reads CASSLSDPLGNQPQHF. CDR3 sequence (DNA): TGTGCCAGCAGTTTATCTGACCCGCTGGGGAATCAGCCCCAGCATTTT.

Note on this clone: No DNA is shown, since the ends of the CDR3 on it are uncertain; the CDR3 is the one TCRdb lists. The chain links TRBV12-2 to TRBJ2-7. TRBV12-2 is noted as a pseudogene. A total of 14 residues make up the CDR3, ends included. CDR3 sequence reads: CASRLWGLGSEQYF.

V is TRBV6-6 and J is TRBJ1-1; the D is unclear. Trimming stripped 5 bases from V and 5 bases from J, with 12 bases between. The CDR3 runs 13 residues. Germline V gives CDR1 MNHNY, CDR2 SVGAGI (reference sequence). CDR3 in amino acids: CASSNDGFTEAFF. The CDR3 DNA sequence: TGTGCCAGCAGTAACGACGGATTTACTGAAGCTTTCTTT.

The sample holds one count of this clone. Written as DNA, the CDR3 is TGTGCCAGCAGCTTTGACAGGGGTGGGGCTTTCTTT. Protein product: CASSFDRGGAFF. The chain joins TRBV11-2 to TRBJ1-1; 8 nucleotides line up with TRBD1. Germline values: CDR1 SGHAT, CDR2 FQNNGV. V lost 3 bases to trimming and J lost 11 bases; unmatched junction nucleotides: 5. CDR3 length: 12 amino acids. Full variable domain (remainder filled in from reference TRBV11-2 and TRBJ1-1): EAGVAQSPRYKIIEKRQSVAFWCNPISGHATLYWYQQILGQGPKLLIQFQNNGVVDDSQLPKDRFSAERLKGVDSTLKIQPAKLEDSAVYLCASSFDRGGAFFGQGTRLTVV.

The chain joins TRBV7-9 to TRBJ2-3, with TRBD1 matching over 7 bases. The CDR3 is made up of 15 amino acids. The germline V gene encodes CDR1 SEHNR and CDR2 FQNEAQ (reference sequence). The ends lost 1 base at V and 2 bases at J; junction bases unmatched: 3. The CDR3 reads CASSLGGTVTDTQYF. The CDR3 DNA sequence: TGTGCCAGCAGCTTAGGGGGGACAGTCACAGATACGCAGTATTTT.

This clone has a single count. This chain uses TRBV9 with TRBJ2-7; unclear D gene. Trimming left V 3 bases short and J 2 bases short, with 12 bases between. There are 14 residues in the CDR3. Germline-derived CDR1 and CDR2 are SGDLS and YYNGEE. This CDR3 is CASSGAGPPYEQYF. CDR3 coding DNA: TGTGCCAGCAGCGGAGCTGGACCCCCCTACGAGCAGTACTTC.

The V call is TRBV14, the J call TRBJ1-3; 8 nucleotides align to TRBD1. V was clipped by 1 base and J by 11 bases; unmatched bases: 7. The CDR3 covers 14 residues. Germline V lookup: CDR1 SGHDN, CDR2 FVKESK. This chain's CDR3 is CASSQAGGPIAIYF. CDR3 nucleotide sequence: TGTGCCAGCAGCCAAGCAGGGGGCCCAATCGCCATATATTTT.

The chain combines TRBV7-2 with TRBJ1-5; D not certain. This CDR3 region has 13 residues. Looked up from germline, CDR1 is SGHTA and CDR2 is FQGNSA. V lost 5 bases, J lost 3 bases, and 8 bases lay in between. The CDR3 region has the DNA TGTGCCAGCAGCAGGGATTACAATCAGCCCCAGCATTTT. It codes for CASSRDYNQPQHF.

This clone turned up a few times. The chain carries TRBV19 and TRBJ2-1; maybe TRBD2 (5 bases). Germline values: CDR1 LNHDA, CDR2 SQIVND (reference sequence). The CDR3 length is 13 residues. V shed 4 bases and J shed 2 bases, with 6 bases lying between them. The CDR3: CASSKTTYNEQFF. The CDR3 DNA is TGTGCCAGTAGTAAGACTACCTACAATGAGCAGTTCTTC.

This clone was detected once. The CDR3 spells CASSSGQLYEQYF. CDR3 nucleotides: TGTGCCAGCAGTAGCGGACAACTCTACGAGCAGTACTTC. The chain combines TRBV28 with TRBJ2-7; D tentatively reads TRBD1 or TRBD2 (5 bases each). There are 13 residues in the CDR3. The germline V gene has CDR1 MDHEN and CDR2 SYDVKM. V lost 5 bases, J lost 3 bases, and 11 bases lay in between.